This T cell receptor gamma chain was recovered during a study of gamma-delta chains in newborns, infants, children. The wider study: Microbial exposure reportedly drives polyclonal innate γδ T cell expansion after birth.

The junction had 10 bases not matched to a gene; V was cut back by 2 bases and J by 3 bases. Germline CDR1 is GITISATS and CDR2 is ISYDGTV (reference sequence). There are 15 residues in the CDR3. TCRdb re-called the reads using CATT. This sample has 930 or so gamma-chain clones, with over 45% found just once. This clonotype originated in a child who was a newborn, infant or young child, either healthy, febrile or measles-vaccinated (not recorded which). Sequencing was performed on blood. V gene TRGV9 combines with J gene TRGJ1 or TRGJ2. Matching the DNA to germline supplied the J gene, which TCRdb does not give. Here the CDR3 reads CALWEGRPIYYKKLF. CDR3 nucleotides: TGTGCCTTGTGGGAGGGCAGACCAATTTATTATAAGAAACTCTTT.